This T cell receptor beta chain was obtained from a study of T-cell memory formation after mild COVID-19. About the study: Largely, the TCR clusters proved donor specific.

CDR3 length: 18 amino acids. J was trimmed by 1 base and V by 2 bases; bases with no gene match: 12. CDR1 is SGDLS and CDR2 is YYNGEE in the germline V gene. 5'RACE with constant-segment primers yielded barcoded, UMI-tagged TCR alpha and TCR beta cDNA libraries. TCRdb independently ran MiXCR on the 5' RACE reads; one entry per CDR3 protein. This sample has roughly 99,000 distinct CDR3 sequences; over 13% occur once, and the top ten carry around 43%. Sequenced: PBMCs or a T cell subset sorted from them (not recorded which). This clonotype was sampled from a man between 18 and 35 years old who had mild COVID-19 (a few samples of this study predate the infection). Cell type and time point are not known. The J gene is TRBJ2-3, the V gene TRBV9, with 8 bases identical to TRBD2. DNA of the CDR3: TGTGCCAGCAGCGTGTATTGGAGTCGAGCGGGGGGCACAGATACGCAGTATTTT. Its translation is CASSVYWSRAGGTDTQYF.